In its sample, the clone carrying this T cell receptor (beta chain) was seen a few times. Its antigen is undetermined. This sample was taken from a study of T cell repertoires in cytomegalovirus infection. CDR1 SNHLY and CDR2 FYNNEI come from the germline V gene. V lost 4 bases and J lost 7, with 11 bases in between. This CDR3 is built from 13 residues. From the reads, TCRdb called clonotypes with MiXCR, one entry per CDR3 protein. In the table there are about 110,000 distinct CDR3 sequences, 35% to 50% of which are singletons. The specimen comprised CD8+ T cells from cultured PBMCs, sampled from culture after CMV antigen stimulation. The clonotype was recovered from a human donor in good health (CMV status not recorded). Some clones in this sample may be carry-over from other donors' samples. The gene calls are TRBV2 and TRBJ2-1; D might be TRBD2 (7 bases). CDR3 DNA: TGTGCCAGCAGTGGTAGGGGGGGTAATGAGCAGTTCTTC. Amino acid sequence: CASSGRGGNEQFF.